This T cell receptor (beta chain) emerged from a study of control samples from healthy donors and cancer patients. The trim removed 4 bases at V and 9 bases at J, leaving 8 bases unmatched. The germline CDR1 and CDR2 sequences are SGHDN and FVKESK. This CDR3 has 15 residues. Assay: immunoSEQ multiplex PCR; the TCRdb copy retains only in-frame clones and omits some. Of 350,000 to 450,000 clones listed, 90% are singletons. This clonotype was sampled from a man in his forties with head and neck cancer. V gene TRBV14 combines with J gene TRBJ1-6; 8 nucleotides match TRBD1. Sequencing input: PBMCs. CDR3 in amino acids: CASSLGQGAFSPLHF. The DNA of the CDR3 is TGTGCCAGCAGCCTTGGACAGGGTGCGTTTTCACCCCTCCACTTT.